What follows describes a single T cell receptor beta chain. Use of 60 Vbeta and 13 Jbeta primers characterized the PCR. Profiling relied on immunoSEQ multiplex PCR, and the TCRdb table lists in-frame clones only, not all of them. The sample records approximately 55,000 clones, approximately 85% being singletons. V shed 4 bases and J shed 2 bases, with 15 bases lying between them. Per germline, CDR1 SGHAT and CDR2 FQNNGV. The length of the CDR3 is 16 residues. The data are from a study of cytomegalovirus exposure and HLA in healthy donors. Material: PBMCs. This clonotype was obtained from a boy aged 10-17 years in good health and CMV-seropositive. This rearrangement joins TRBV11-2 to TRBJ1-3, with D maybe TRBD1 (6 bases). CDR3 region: CASSSPQGYPGNTIYF. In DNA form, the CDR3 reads TGTGCCAGCAGCTCCCCACAGGGTTATCCTGGAAACACCATATATTTT.